This TCR beta chain was identified in a study of PD-1 and CTLA-4 blockade in melanoma. Using immunoSEQ multiplex PCR, the repertoire was profiled, and TCRdb retains in-frame clones only, with some absent. The sample records more than 25,000 clones, 85% to 90% being singletons. This CDR3 is 13 amino acids long. With 4 bases removed from V and 10 bases from J, the gap between germline ends came to 16 bases. Per germline, CDR1 SGHTA and CDR2 FQGTGA. This sequence joins TRBV7-3 and TRBJ1-1; D call uncertain. This TCR was recovered from a human donor with melanoma. Sample: CD8+ T cells from peripheral blood, taken before anti-PD-1 treatment. CDR3 coding DNA: TGTGCCAGCAGCTCCACAGCCTCCGCTGGAGCTTTCTTT. It codes for CASSSTASAGAFF.